This T cell receptor beta chain was identified in a study of T cell repertoires in cytomegalovirus infection. Study at large: It was the public TCR beta signatures that indicated both CMV infection and matching HLA type.

Concerning this clonotype: The antigen is unknown.

TCRdb reprocessed the reads via MiXCR and lists one record per CDR3 protein. The repertoire holds hundreds of thousands of distinct CDR3 sequences, with 30% to 35% as singletons. Study findings and constraints: Predominance within the ex vivo response was attributable to HLA-C-restricted CMV-specific TCR beta clonotypes.

The source was cultured CD8+ T cells from PBMCs, collected from culture after CMV antigen stimulation. This clonotype was obtained from a human donor in good health (CMV status not recorded). Some clones in this sample may be carry-over from other donors' samples.

In DNA form, the CDR3 reads TGTGCCAGAATGACAGGGGGGTATGAGCAGTTCTTC. Translation gives CARMTGGYEQFF. This sequence joins TRBV7-6 and TRBJ2-1; 9 nucleotides agree with TRBD1. The V segment lost 9 bases and the J segment 8 bases; nucleotides outside the gene matches: 5. The CDR3 is 12 amino acids. Per germline, CDR1 SGHVS and CDR2 FNYEAQ.